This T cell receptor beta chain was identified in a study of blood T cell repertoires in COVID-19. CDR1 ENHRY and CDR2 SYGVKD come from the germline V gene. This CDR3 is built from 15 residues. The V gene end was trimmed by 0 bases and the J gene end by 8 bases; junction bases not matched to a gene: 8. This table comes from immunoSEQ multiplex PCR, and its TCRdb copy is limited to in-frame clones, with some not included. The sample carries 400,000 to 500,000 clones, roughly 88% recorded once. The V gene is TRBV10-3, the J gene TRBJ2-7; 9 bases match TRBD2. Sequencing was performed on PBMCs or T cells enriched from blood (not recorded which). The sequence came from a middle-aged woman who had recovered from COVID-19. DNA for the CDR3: TGTGCCATCAGTGAGTCTAGCGGGAGTGAAAGTAAGCAGTACTTC. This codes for CAISESSGSESKQYF.